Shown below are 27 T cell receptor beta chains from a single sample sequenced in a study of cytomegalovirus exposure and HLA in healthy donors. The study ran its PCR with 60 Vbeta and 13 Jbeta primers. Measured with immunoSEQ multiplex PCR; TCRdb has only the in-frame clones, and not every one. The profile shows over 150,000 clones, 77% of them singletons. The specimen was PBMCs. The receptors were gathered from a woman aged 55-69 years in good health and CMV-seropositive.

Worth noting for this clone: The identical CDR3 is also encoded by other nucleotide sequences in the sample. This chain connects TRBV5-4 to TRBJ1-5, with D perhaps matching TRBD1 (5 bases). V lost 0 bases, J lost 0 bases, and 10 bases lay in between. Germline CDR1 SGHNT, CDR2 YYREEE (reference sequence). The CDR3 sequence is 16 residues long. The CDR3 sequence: CASSLGRGNSNQPQHF. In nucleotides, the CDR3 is TGTGCCAGCAGCTTGGGCCGGGGGAATAGCAATCAGCCCCAGCATTTT.

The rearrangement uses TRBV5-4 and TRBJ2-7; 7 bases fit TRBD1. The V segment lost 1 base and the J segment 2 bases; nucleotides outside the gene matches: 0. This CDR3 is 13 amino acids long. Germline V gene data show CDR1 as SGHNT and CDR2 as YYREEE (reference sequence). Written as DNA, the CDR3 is TGTGCCAGCAGCTTGCAGGGGGCCTACGAGCAGTACTTC. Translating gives CASSLQGAYEQYF. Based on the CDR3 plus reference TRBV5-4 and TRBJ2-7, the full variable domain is ETGVTQSPTHLIKTRGQQVTLRCSSQSGHNTVSWYQQALGQGPQFIFQYYREEENGRGNFPPRFSGLQFPNYSSELNVNALELDDSALYLCASSLQGAYEQYFGPGTRLTVT.

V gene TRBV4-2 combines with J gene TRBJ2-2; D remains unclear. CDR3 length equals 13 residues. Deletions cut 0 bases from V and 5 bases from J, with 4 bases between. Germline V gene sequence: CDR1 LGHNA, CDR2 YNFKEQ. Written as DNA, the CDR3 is TGTGCCAGCAGCCAAGAGAGAACCGGGGAGCTGTTTTTT. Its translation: CASSQERTGELFF.

The CDR3 nucleotides are TGTGCCAGCAGGGGCAGGGAGGGAGATACGCAGTATTTT. This sequence encodes CASRGREGDTQYF. The rearrangement joins TRBV2 to TRBJ2-3, with TRBD2 identical over 7 bases. The CDR3 spans 13 residues. V dropped 6 bases and J dropped 5; count of bases not matched to a gene: 5. CDR1 is SNHLY and CDR2 is FYNNEI in the germline V gene.

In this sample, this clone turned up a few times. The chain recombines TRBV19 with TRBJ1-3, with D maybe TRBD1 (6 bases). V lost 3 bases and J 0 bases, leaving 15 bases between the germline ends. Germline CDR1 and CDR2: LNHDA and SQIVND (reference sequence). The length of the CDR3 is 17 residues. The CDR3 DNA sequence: TGTGCCAGTAGTATCGCTAACAGGGCCCTCTCTGGAAACACCATATATTTT. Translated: CASSIANRALSGNTIYF.

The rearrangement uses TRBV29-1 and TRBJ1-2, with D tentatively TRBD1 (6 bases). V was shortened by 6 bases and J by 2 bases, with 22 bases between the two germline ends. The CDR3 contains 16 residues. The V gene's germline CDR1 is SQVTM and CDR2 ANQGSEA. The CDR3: CSVRYRDALENYGYTF. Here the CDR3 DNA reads TGCAGCGTACGATACAGGGACGCTTTAGAGAACTATGGCTACACCTTC.

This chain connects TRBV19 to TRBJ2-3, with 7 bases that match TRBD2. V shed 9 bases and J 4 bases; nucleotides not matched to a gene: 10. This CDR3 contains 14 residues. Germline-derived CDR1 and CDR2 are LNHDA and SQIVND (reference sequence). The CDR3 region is CASHVRGGSDTQYF. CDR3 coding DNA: TGTGCCAGCCATGTGCGGGGAGGGTCAGATACGCAGTATTTT. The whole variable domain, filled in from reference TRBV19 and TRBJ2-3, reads DGGITQSPKYLFRKEGQNVTLSCEQNLNHDAMYWYRQDPGQGLRLIYYSQIVNDFQKGDIAEGYSVSREKKESFPLTVTSAQKNPTAFYLCASHVRGGSDTQYFGPGTRLTVL.

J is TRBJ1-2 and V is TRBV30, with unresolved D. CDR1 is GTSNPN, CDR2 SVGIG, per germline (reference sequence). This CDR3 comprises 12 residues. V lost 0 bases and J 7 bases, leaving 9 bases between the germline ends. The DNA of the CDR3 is TGTGCCTGGAGTGTACTCTCCGCTGGCTACACCTTC. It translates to CAWSVLSAGYTF. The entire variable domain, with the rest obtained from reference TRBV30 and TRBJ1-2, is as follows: SQTIHQWPATLVQPVGSPLSLECTVEGTSNPNLYWYRQAAGRGLQLLFYSVGIGQISSEVPQNLSASRPQDRQFILSSKKLLLSDSGFYLCAWSVLSAGYTFGSGTRLTVV.

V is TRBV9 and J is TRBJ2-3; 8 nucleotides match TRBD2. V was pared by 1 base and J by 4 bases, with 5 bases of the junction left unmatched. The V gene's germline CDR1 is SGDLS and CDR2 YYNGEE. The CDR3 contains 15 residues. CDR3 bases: TGTGCCAGCAGCGTACAAGCGGGAGTCGCAGATACGCAGTATTTT. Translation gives CASSVQAGVADTQYF.

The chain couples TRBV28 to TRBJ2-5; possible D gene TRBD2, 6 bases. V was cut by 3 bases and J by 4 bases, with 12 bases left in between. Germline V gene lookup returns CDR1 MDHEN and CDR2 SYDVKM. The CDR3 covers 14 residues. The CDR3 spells CASSFGGNVETQYF. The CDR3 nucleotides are TGTGCCAGCAGTTTTGGGGGGAACGTAGAGACCCAGTACTTC. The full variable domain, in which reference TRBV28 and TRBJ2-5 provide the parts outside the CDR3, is DVKVTQSSRYLVKRTGEKVFLECVQDMDHENMFWYRQDPGLGLRLIYFSYDVKMKEKGDIPEGYSVSREKKERFSLILESASTNQTSMYLCASSFGGNVETQYFGPGTRLLVL.

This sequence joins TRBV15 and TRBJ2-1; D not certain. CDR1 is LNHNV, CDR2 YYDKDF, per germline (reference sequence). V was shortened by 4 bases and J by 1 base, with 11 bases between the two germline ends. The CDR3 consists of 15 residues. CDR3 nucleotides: TGTGCCACCAGCATGGGCCGCCTATCCTACAATGAGCAGTTCTTC. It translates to CATSMGRLSYNEQFF.

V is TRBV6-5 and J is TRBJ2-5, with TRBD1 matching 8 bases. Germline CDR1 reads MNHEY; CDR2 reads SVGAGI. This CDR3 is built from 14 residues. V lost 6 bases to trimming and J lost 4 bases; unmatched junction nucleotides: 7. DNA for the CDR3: TGTGCCAGCAGATCCCAGGGGGCGAGAGAGACCCAGTACTTC. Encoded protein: CASRSQGARETQYF.

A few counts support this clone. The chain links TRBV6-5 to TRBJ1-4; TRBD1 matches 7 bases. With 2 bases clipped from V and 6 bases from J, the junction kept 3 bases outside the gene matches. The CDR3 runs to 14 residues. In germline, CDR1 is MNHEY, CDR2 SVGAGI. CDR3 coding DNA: TGTGCCAGCAGTTACGTAGGGGGCCATGAAAAACTGTTTTTT. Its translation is CASSYVGGHEKLFF.

The CDR3 here is CASSARAPARETQYF. CDR3 coding DNA: TGTGCCAGCAGTGCGAGGGCCCCCGCCAGGGAGACCCAGTACTTC. The chain couples TRBV14 to TRBJ2-5; D perhaps matches TRBD2 (5 bases). CDR1 is SGHDN and CDR2 is FVKESK in the germline V gene. The V and J ends lost 6 bases and 5 bases respectively, with 19 bases between them. The CDR3 extends over 15 amino acids.

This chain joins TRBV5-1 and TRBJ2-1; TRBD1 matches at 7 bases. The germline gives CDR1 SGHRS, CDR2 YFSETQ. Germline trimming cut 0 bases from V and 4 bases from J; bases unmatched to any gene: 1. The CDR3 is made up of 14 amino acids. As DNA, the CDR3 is TGCGCCAGCAGCTTGGAGGGACAGTACAATGAGCAGTTCTTC. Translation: CASSLEGQYNEQFF.

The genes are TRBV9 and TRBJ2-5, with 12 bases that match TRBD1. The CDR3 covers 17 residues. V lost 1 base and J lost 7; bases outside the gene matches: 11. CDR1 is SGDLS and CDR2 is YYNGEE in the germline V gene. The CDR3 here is CASSVSGRDRGRVTQYF. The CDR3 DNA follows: TGTGCCAGCAGCGTATCAGGCCGGGACAGGGGGCGCGTGACCCAGTACTTC.

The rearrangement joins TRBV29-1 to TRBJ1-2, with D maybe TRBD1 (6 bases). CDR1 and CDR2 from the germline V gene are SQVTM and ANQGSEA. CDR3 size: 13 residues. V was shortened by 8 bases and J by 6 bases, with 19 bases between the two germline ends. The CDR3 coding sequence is TGCAGCTCCACAGGGTCCCGGGAAAATGGCTACACCTTC. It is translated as CSSTGSRENGYTF.

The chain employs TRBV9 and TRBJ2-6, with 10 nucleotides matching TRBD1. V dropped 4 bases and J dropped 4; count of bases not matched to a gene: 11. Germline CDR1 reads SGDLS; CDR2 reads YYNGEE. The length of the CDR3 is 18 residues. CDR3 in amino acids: CASSPLTGGASGANVLTF. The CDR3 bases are TGTGCCAGCAGCCCTCTGACAGGGGGCGCATCGGGGGCCAACGTCCTGACTTTC.

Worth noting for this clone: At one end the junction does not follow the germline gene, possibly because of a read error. CDR3 nucleotides: TGTGCCATCCGTGACCACAACTCCTACGAGCAGTACTTC. Translation gives CAIRDHNSYEQYF. The rearrangement joins TRBV10-3 to TRBJ2-7; D unclear. This CDR3 comprises 13 residues. CDR1 and CDR2 (germline): ENHRY, SYGVKD.

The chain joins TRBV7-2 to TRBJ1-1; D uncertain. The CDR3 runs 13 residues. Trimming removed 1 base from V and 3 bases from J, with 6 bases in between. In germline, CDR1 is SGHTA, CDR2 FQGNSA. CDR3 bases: TGTGCCAGCAGCTTAGGACTGTACACTGAAGCTTTCTTT. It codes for CASSLGLYTEAFF.

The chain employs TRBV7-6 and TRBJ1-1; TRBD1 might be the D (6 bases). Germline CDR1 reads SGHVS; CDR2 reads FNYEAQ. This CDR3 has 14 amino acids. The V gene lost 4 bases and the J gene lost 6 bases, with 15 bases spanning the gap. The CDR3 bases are TGTGCCAGCAGCTCAGGGCCGGGGGGCGCTGAAGCTTTCTTT. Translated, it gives CASSSGPGGAEAFF.

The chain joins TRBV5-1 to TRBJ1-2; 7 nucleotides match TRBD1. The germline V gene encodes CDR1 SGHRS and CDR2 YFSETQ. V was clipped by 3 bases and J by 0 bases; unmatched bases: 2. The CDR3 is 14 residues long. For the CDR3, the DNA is TGCGCCAGCAGCTGGGGACAGACTAACTATGGCTACACCTTC. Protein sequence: CASSWGQTNYGYTF.

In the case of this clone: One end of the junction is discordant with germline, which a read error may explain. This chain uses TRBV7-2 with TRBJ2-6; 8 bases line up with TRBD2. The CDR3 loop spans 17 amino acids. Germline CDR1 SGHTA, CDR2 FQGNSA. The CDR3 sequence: CASSSGGAYSGANGLTF. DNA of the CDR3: TGTGCCAGCAGCTCCGGGGGGGCCTACTCTGGGGCCAACGGCCTGACTTTC.

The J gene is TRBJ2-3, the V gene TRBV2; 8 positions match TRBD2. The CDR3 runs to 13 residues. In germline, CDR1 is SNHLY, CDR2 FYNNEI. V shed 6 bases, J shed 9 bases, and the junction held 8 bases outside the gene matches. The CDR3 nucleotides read TGTGCCAGCAGCGGGGGGGGAGGCCTAACGCAGTATTTT. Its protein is CASSGGGGLTQYF. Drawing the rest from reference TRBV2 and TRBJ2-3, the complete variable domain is EPEVTQTPSHQVTQMGQEVILRCVPISNHLYFYWYRQILGQKVEFLVSFYNNEISEKSEIFDDQFSVERPDGSNFTLKIRSTKLEDSAMYFCASSGGGGLTQYFGPGTRLTVL.

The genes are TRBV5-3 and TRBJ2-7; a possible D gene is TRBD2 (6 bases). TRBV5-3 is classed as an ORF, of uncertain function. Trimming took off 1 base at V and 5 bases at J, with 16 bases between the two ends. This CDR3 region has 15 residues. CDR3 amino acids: CARSLIDPGGNEQYF. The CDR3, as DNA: TGTGCCAGAAGCTTGATTGACCCCGGGGGTAACGAGCAGTACTTC.

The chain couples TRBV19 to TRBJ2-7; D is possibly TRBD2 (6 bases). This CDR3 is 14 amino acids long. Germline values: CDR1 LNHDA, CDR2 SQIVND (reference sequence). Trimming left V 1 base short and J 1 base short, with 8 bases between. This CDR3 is CASSIAGASYEQYF. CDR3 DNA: TGTGCCAGTAGTATAGCGGGAGCATCCTACGAGCAGTACTTC. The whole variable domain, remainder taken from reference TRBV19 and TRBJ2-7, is DGGITQSPKYLFRKEGQNVTLSCEQNLNHDAMYWYRQDPGQGLRLIYYSQIVNDFQKGDIAEGYSVSREKKESFPLTVTSAQKNPTAFYLCASSIAGASYEQYFGPGTRLTVT.

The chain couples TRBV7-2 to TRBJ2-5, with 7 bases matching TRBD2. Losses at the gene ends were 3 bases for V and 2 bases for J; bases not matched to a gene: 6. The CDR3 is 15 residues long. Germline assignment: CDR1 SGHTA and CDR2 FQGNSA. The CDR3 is CASSFASSGQETQYF. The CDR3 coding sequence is TGTGCCAGCAGCTTTGCCTCTAGCGGACAAGAGACCCAGTACTTC.